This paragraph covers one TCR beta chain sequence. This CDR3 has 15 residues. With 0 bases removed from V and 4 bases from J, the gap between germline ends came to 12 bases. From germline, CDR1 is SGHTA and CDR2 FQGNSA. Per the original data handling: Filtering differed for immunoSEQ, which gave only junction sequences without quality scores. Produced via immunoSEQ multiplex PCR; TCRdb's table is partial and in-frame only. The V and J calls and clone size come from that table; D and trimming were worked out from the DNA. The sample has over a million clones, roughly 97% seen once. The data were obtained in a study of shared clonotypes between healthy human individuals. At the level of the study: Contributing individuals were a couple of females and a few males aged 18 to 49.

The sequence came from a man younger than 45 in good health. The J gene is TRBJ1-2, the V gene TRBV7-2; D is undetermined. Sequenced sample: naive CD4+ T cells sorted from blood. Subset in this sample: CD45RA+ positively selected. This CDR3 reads CASSLAEQPLYGYTF. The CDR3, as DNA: TGTGCCAGCAGCTTAGCGGAACAGCCACTCTATGGCTACACCTTC.